These 5 T cell receptor beta chains came from one sample sequenced in a study of shared clonotypes between healthy human individuals. Data came from immunoSEQ multiplex PCR; TCRdb stores just in-frame clones and leaves some out. The sample has under 200,000 clones, roughly 91% seen once. Sample: naive CD4+ T cells sorted from blood. The subset: CD45RA+ positively selected. The receptors stem from a woman in her 30s in good health.

CDR3 coding DNA: TGCAGCGTTGCACAGAGGCTCATCGAGACCCAGTACTTC. This gives the protein CSVAQRLIETQYF. J is TRBJ2-5 and V is TRBV29-1; D gene ambiguous. Trimming shortened V by 4 bases and J by 5 bases, and 14 bases separated the two germline ends. This CDR3 comprises 13 residues. The V gene's germline CDR1 is SQVTM and CDR2 ANQGSEA. The whole variable domain, remainder taken from reference TRBV29-1 and TRBJ2-5, is SAVISQKPSRDICQRGTSLTIQCQVDSQVTMMFWYRQQPGQSLTLIATANQGSEATYESGFVIDKFPISRPNLTFSTLTVSNMSPEDSSIYLCSVAQRLIETQYFGPGTRLLVL.

This chain joins TRBV5-1 and TRBJ2-7; a weak D match, TRBD2 (6 bases). The germline gives CDR1 SGHRS, CDR2 YFSETQ. The CDR3 consists of 16 residues. Trimming removed 0 bases at V and 2 bases at J, with 15 bases between. This CDR3 is CASSLGPRDFTYEQYF. In nucleotides, the CDR3 is TGCGCCAGCAGCTTGGGGCCCCGGGACTTTACCTACGAGCAGTACTTC.

The rearrangement uses TRBV4-1 and TRBJ1-5; the D gene is possibly TRBD1 (6 bases). This CDR3 comprises 15 residues. The V end lost 1 base, the J end lost 0 bases, and 7 bases lay between the germline ends. The germline CDR1 and CDR2 sequences are MGHRA and YSYEKL. CDR3 bases: TGCGCCAGCAGCCAAGGGACAGTTAGCAATCAGCCCCAGCATTTT. The encoded protein is CASSQGTVSNQPQHF.

The J gene is TRBJ2-1, the V gene TRBV11-2, with unresolved D. The CDR3 has 11 residues. Trimming shortened V by 5 bases and J by 3 bases, and 2 bases separated the two germline ends. Germline V lookup: CDR1 SGHAT, CDR2 FQNNGV. DNA for the CDR3: TGTGCCAGCAGCCGCTACAATGAGCAGTTCTTC. It encodes CASSRYNEQFF. Combining the CDR3 with reference TRBV11-2 and TRBJ2-1 gives the whole variable domain EAGVAQSPRYKIIEKRQSVAFWCNPISGHATLYWYQQILGQGPKLLIQFQNNGVVDDSQLPKDRFSAERLKGVDSTLKIQPAKLEDSAVYLCASSRYNEQFFGPGTRLTVL.

The gene calls are TRBV7-9 and TRBJ2-1; possible D gene TRBD2, 5 bases. Trimming removed 4 bases at V and 7 bases at J, with 11 bases between. Per the germline V gene, CDR1 is SEHNR and CDR2 is FQNEAQ (reference sequence). CDR3 length equals 13 residues. CDR3 bases: TGTGCCAGCAGCTCCGGACTGGGGAATGAGCAGTTCTTC. This encodes CASSSGLGNEQFF.